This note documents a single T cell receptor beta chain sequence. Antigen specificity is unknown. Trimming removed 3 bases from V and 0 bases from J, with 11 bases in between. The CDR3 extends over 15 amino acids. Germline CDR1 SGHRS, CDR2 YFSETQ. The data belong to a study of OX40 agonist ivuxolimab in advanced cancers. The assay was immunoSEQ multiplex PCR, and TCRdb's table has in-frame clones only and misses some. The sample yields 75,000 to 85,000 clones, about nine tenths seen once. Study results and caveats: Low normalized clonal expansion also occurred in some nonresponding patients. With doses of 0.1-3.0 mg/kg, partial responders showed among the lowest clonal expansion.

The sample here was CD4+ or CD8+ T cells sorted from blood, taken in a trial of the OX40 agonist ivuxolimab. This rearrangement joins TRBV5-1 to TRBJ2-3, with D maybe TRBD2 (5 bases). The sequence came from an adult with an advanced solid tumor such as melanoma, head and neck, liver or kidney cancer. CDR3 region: CASSSRTDSTDTQYF. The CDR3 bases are TGCGCCAGCAGCTCCAGGACTGATAGCACAGATACGCAGTATTTT.